A selection of T cell receptor beta chains follows, all from one sample in a study of shared clonotypes between healthy human individuals. Repertoires were generated with immunoSEQ multiplex PCR, while TCRdb's copy carries only in-frame clones and drops some. The sample records some 2 million clones, 85% to 95% being singletons. The material sequenced was naive CD8+ T cells sorted from blood. The receptors come from a man between 18 and 35 years old in good health. The CDR3 runs from the conserved cysteine through the conserved F or W. D genes are given only for firm matches.

v_call	j_call	d_call	cdr3_aa
TRBV7-6	TRBJ1-4	TRBD1	CASSFSGQGVYLEKLFF
TRBV5-6	TRBJ2-3	TRBD2	CASSLEEREDTDTQYF
TRBV7-9	TRBJ2-3	NA	CASSRAGDTQYF
TRBV27	TRBJ2-7	NA	CASSSLTGYEQYF
TRBV7-9	TRBJ2-3	NA	CASSFPGSTDTQYF
TRBV4-3	TRBJ2-2	TRBD2	CASSQVVAGASGELFF
TRBV30	TRBJ2-7	TRBD1	CAGIRGPYEQYF
TRBV7-9	TRBJ2-1	NA	CASSLTTGMSYNEQFF
TRBV7-2	TRBJ2-7	NA	CASSFFPGSHEQYF
TRBV4-3	TRBJ2-1	TRBD2	CASSHLLLAGGSSYNEQFF
TRBV27	TRBJ2-7	TRBD1	CASSLTGGHEQYF
TRBV2	TRBJ1-4	NA	CASSEYGGTNEKLFF
TRBV11-2	TRBJ2-7	NA	CASSPGRTYEQYF
TRBV5-6	TRBJ1-1	NA	CASSLGGPTEAFF
TRBV5-4	TRBJ2-1	TRBD2	CASSLGTSGVNEQFF
TRBV19	TRBJ1-2	NA	CASNPSRLSNYGYTF
TRBV6-5	TRBJ1-2	NA	CASSFGGLGGYTF
TRBV19	TRBJ2-7	NA	CASSMRAWTATYEQYF
TRBV25-1	TRBJ1-1	NA	CASSEGGEFLHTEAFF
TRBV4-3	TRBJ2-1	TRBD2	CASSQEAAGVEQFF
TRBV13	TRBJ2-5	NA	CASSSYRDVSETQYF
TRBV29-1	TRBJ2-3	TRBD1	CSVGQGITDTQYF
TRBV28	TRBJ1-2	NA	CASSFVEGWGPTGYGYTF
TRBV7-6	TRBJ2-7	NA	CASSLGNTYEQYF
TRBV6-6	TRBJ2-7	TRBD1	CASSYLGQGSYEQYF
TRBV9	TRBJ2-3	NA	CASSAQPRGNTDTQYF